This passage covers 15 T cell receptor beta chains from one sample sequenced in a study of blood T cell repertoires in COVID-19. Clones were read by immunoSEQ multiplex PCR, and TCRdb kept only the in-frame ones, dropping some. The repertoire holds 99,000 or so clones, approximately 80% seen once, with over 9% in the top ten. The sequenced material came from peripheral blood. These receptors originate from a woman aged 70 to 79 with acute or convalescent COVID-19.

This chain links TRBV6-5 with TRBJ1-2; TRBD1 agrees at 8 bases. Germline-derived CDR1 and CDR2 are MNHEY and SVGAGI. The CDR3 is made up of 13 amino acids. Unmatched junction bases numbered 4, after V lost 6 bases and J lost 4 bases. The CDR3 nucleotides read TGTGCCAGCAGGGACAGGGCTGGCTATGGCTACACCTTC. Amino acids: CASRDRAGYGYTF.

The chain combines TRBV27 with TRBJ2-7, with TRBD2 identical over 8 bases. The CDR3 sequence is 15 residues long. The J segment lost 4 bases and the V segment lost 6 bases, leaving 11 bases of the junction unmatched. Germline V gene lookup returns CDR1 MNHEY and CDR2 SMNVEV (reference sequence). The CDR3 loop reads CASSLRGAMLYEQYF. CDR3 DNA sequence: TGTGCCAGCAGCTTGCGGGGGGCGATGTTATACGAGCAGTACTTC.

This chain connects TRBV13 to TRBJ2-1; 8 nucleotides align to TRBD2. This CDR3 spans 16 amino acids. V shed 5 bases and J 5 bases; nucleotides not matched to a gene: 11. The germline V gene has CDR1 PRHDT and CDR2 FYEKMQ (reference sequence). In DNA form, the CDR3 reads TGTGCCAGCAGCCCACCGGGAGGGGGGGTAAACAATGAGCAGTTCTTC. Encoded protein: CASSPPGGGVNNEQFF.

The chain couples TRBV27 to TRBJ2-1, with no clear D. Germline loops: CDR1 MNHEY, CDR2 SMNVEV (reference sequence). This CDR3 has 13 amino acids. The V and J ends lost 5 bases and 9 bases respectively, with 14 bases between them. CDR3 sequence reads: CASSTTTTGEQFF. As DNA, the CDR3 is TGTGCCAGCAGTACAACCACGACGGGTGAGCAGTTCTTC.

The chain recombines TRBV11-3 with TRBJ2-7, with a possible D match to TRBD2 (6 bases). Germline loops: CDR1 SGHNT, CDR2 YENEEA. Deletions cut 4 bases from V and 6 bases from J, with 10 bases between. This CDR3 comprises 12 residues. CDR3 sequence (DNA): TGTGCCAGCAGCTGGGCGGGGTTCGAGCAGTACTTC. It encodes CASSWAGFEQYF.

The CDR3, as DNA: TGTGCCAGCAGTCCCTTTCCCAACAGGGACACTGAAGCTTTCTTT. Translated, it gives CASSPFPNRDTEAFF. The chain carries TRBV28 and TRBJ1-1; possible D gene TRBD1, 6 bases. V dropped 5 bases and J dropped 3 bases, with 16 bases sitting between them. CDR3 length: 15 amino acids. Per germline, CDR1 MDHEN and CDR2 SYDVKM.

This rearrangement joins TRBV5-6 to TRBJ2-3; 8 bases match TRBD1. V shed 2 bases and J 5 bases; nucleotides not matched to a gene: 1. The CDR3 extends over 13 amino acids. The germline V gene encodes CDR1 SGHDT and CDR2 YYEEEE. DNA for the CDR3: TGTGCCAGCAGCTTCACAGGGGGAGATACGCAGTATTTT. The encoded protein is CASSFTGGDTQYF.

This chain joins TRBV11-2 and TRBJ2-2; the match to TRBD1 covers 7 bases. After removal of 4 bases from V and 4 bases from J, the junction contained 9 bases not matched to a gene. Germline V CDR1 and CDR2: SGHAT, FQNNGV. The CDR3 spans 16 residues. The CDR3 DNA is TGTGCCAGCAGCTCCTTGACAGGGCGGGTCACCGGGGAGCTGTTTTTT. This sequence encodes CASSSLTGRVTGELFF.

The chain joins TRBV7-6 to TRBJ1-1; TRBD1 matches at 7 bases. The CDR3 runs 15 residues. V lost 6 bases and J lost 0; bases outside the gene matches: 7. The germline CDR1 and CDR2 sequences are SGHVS and FNYEAQ. CDR3 protein: CASRPQGSMNTEAFF. The CDR3 nucleotides are TGTGCCAGCAGACCACAGGGGAGCATGAACACTGAAGCTTTCTTT.

This clone was seen only a few times. J is TRBJ1-3 and V is TRBV14; D is possibly TRBD1 (6 bases). Trimming left V 3 bases short and J 3 bases short, with 9 bases between. The CDR3 is 14 amino acids. Germline V CDR1 and CDR2: SGHDN, FVKESK. CDR3 amino acids: CASSHDRNGNTIYF. The CDR3 nucleotides are TGTGCCAGCAGCCACGACAGGAATGGAAACACCATATATTTT.

Worth noting for this clone: Other DNA sequences of this sample code for an identical CDR3. This sequence joins TRBV19 and TRBJ2-3; maybe TRBD2 (5 bases). CDR3 length: 13 amino acids. From germline, CDR1 is LNHDA and CDR2 SQIVND (reference sequence). V lost 2 bases and J 6 bases, leaving 9 bases between the germline ends. In DNA form, the CDR3 reads TGTGCCAGTAGTATAAGCGGCGGGGATACGCAGTATTTT. Translating it yields CASSISGGDTQYF.

The chain couples TRBV5-1 to TRBJ2-3, with 10 bases lining up with TRBD2. The V gene end was trimmed by 2 bases and the J gene end by 6 bases; junction bases not matched to a gene: 15. Germline loops: CDR1 SGHRS, CDR2 YFSETQ. The CDR3 covers 18 residues. The CDR3 region is CASSFFPSGGTNSDTQYF. The CDR3 region has the DNA TGCGCCAGCAGCTTTTTCCCTAGCGGGGGCACTAACTCCGATACGCAGTATTTT. Together with reference TRBV5-1 and TRBJ2-3, the CDR3 gives the full variable domain: KAGVTQTPRYLIKTRGQQVTLSCSPISGHRSVSWYQQTPGQGLQFLFEYFSETQRNKGNFPGRFSGRQFSNSRSEMNVSTLELGDSALYLCASSFFPSGGTNSDTQYFGPGTRLTVL.

The chain employs TRBV3-1 (or the pseudogene TRBV3-2) and TRBJ2-5, with no clear D. The germline gives CDR1 LGHDT, CDR2 YNNKEL (reference sequence). Trimming stripped 7 bases from V and 2 bases from J, with 11 bases between. CDR3 length: 13 residues. This CDR3 reads CASTGSSQETQYF. DNA for the CDR3: TGTGCCAGCACCGGGTCTTCACAAGAGACCCAGTACTTC.

The chain carries TRBV5-8 and TRBJ2-5, with TRBD2 matching over 9 bases. CDR1 is SGHTS, CDR2 YDEGEE, per germline. J gave up 5 bases and V 0 bases, and 11 bases lay outside the gene matches. This CDR3 spans 17 amino acids. CDR3: CASSLGAPAGGPETQYF. The CDR3 region has the DNA TGTGCCAGCAGCTTGGGGGCACCAGCGGGGGGTCCGGAGACCCAGTACTTC. The full variable domain, in which reference TRBV5-8 and TRBJ2-5 provide the parts outside the CDR3, is EAGVTQSPTHLIKTRGQQATLRCSPISGHTSVYWYQQALGLGLQFLLWYDEGEERNRGNFPPRFSGRQFPNYSSELNVNALELEDSALYLCASSLGAPAGGPETQYFGPGTRLLVL.

This chain connects TRBV6-5 to TRBJ2-7; maybe TRBD2 (6 bases). There are 16 residues in the CDR3. CDR1 is MNHEY and CDR2 is SVGAGI in the germline V gene. The V and J ends lost 0 bases and 8 bases respectively, with 20 bases between them. For the CDR3, the DNA is TGTGCCAGCAGTTACTCGGGACTCCAAGCTGGGTACAAGCAGTACTTC. This sequence encodes CASSYSGLQAGYKQYF.